The 18 T cell receptor beta chains below come from one sample, sequenced in a study of shared clonotypes between healthy human individuals. In the naive CD8 group, cells lacked CD45RO and were positively selected for CCR7, so terminally differentiated effector memory CD45RA+ cells were left out. This table comes from immunoSEQ multiplex PCR, and its TCRdb copy is limited to in-frame clones, with some not included. The data show around 2,000,000 clones, with about 93% seen just once and under 2% held by the top ten. Material for sequencing was naive CD8+ T cells from PBMCs. These receptors were taken from a man between 18 and 29 years old in good health. Some clones in this sample may be carry-over from other donors' samples.

With respect to this clone: At the DNA level, this CDR3 is encoded by other sequences in the same sample as well. The chain carries TRBV6-5 and TRBJ2-1; possibly TRBD1 or TRBD2 for D (5 bases each). From germline, CDR1 is MNHEY and CDR2 SVGAGI. The CDR3 has 12 amino acids. Trimming shortened V by 0 bases and J by 8 bases, and 5 bases separated the two germline ends. The CDR3 loop is CASSYSGDEQFF. Here the CDR3 DNA reads TGTGCCAGCAGTTACTCGGGGGATGAGCAGTTCTTC.

The chain links TRBV19 to TRBJ1-1, with D possibly TRBD1 on 5 matching bases. The V end was cut by 2 bases, the J end by 3 bases, with 13 bases between. This CDR3 has 15 amino acids. Germline V gives CDR1 LNHDA, CDR2 SQIVND (reference sequence). CDR3 DNA sequence: TGTGCCAGTAGTATAACCCCAGGGTCGGACACTGAAGCTTTCTTT. Protein sequence: CASSITPGSDTEAFF.

The chain has TRBV4-1 and TRBJ1-4; D not resolved. The germline V and J ends were trimmed by 3 bases and 16 bases, with 18 bases remaining between them. Germline-derived CDR1 and CDR2 are MGHRA and YSYEKL. The CDR3 is 13 amino acids. The CDR3 protein is CASSQRGTHRRFF. CDR3 sequence (DNA): TGCGCCAGCAGCCAGCGGGGAACCCATCGAAGGTTTTTT.

V is TRBV27 and J is TRBJ1-5; tentatively, D is TRBD1 (6 bases). Trimming stripped 0 bases from V and 5 bases from J, with 20 bases between. The germline CDR1 and CDR2 sequences are MNHEY and SMNVEV (reference sequence). The CDR3 totals 18 residues. The CDR3 bases are TGTGCCAGCAGTTTATCCTCCGCAGACAGGAGGTGGGATCAGCCCCAGCATTTT. Its translation is CASSLSSADRRWDQPQHF.

This clone was picked up one time. The V gene is TRBV27, the J gene TRBJ1-1, with D uncertain. This CDR3 region has 14 residues. Germline V gene sequence: CDR1 MNHEY, CDR2 SMNVEV (reference sequence). V lost 5 bases and J lost 4, with 14 bases in between. CDR3 DNA sequence: TGTGCCAGCAGTCTCAATGCCCCGGGCACTGAAGCTTTCTTT. The encoded protein is CASSLNAPGTEAFF.

The genes are TRBV6-1 and TRBJ1-1, with a weak D call TRBD1 (5 bases). The germline V gene encodes CDR1 MNHNS and CDR2 SASEGT. The CDR3 runs 17 residues. Trimming removed 3 bases from V and 6 bases from J, with 23 bases in between. In nucleotides, the CDR3 is TGTGCCAGCAGTGAGCTTTGGGGCACGATTATGTATGCTGAAGCTTTCTTT. Its translation: CASSELWGTIMYAEAFF.

CDR3 coding DNA: TGTGCCAGCAGTGAGCTGGGCTGGTCAGGAGTGAACACTGAAGCTTTCTTT. Its translation: CASSELGWSGVNTEAFF. The chain is built from TRBV27 and TRBJ1-1; D unclear. Trimming shortened V by 5 bases and J by 0 bases, and 19 bases separated the two germline ends. This CDR3 contains 17 residues. The germline CDR1 and CDR2 sequences are MNHEY and SMNVEV (reference sequence).

J is TRBJ2-7 and V is TRBV27; 8 bases are shared with TRBD2. CDR3 size: 16 residues. Trimming at V came to 5 bases and at J to 5 bases, leaving 14 bases not matched to a gene. Per germline, CDR1 MNHEY and CDR2 SMNVEV (reference sequence). For the CDR3, the DNA is TGTGCCAGCAGTCCCCACCCCGGAGCGGGAGTCGACGAGCAGTACTTC. It encodes CASSPHPGAGVDEQYF.

This clone was seen a few times. The gene calls are TRBV27 and TRBJ1-2, with 11 nucleotides matching TRBD1. The CDR3 spans 14 residues. CDR1 and CDR2 from the germline V gene are MNHEY and SMNVEV (reference sequence). V was clipped by 6 bases and J by 3 bases; unmatched bases: 3. The CDR3 loop reads CASSGTGGDYGYTF. The CDR3 coding sequence is TGTGCCAGCAGCGGGACAGGGGGGGACTATGGCTACACCTTC.

V is TRBV7-9 and J is TRBJ1-1; D gene uncertain. Trimming removed 1 base from V and 8 bases from J, with 2 bases in between. The germline V gene encodes CDR1 SEHNR and CDR2 FQNEAQ (reference sequence). This CDR3 region has 10 residues. CDR3 loop: CASSLVEAFF. CDR3 bases: TGTGCCAGCAGCTTAGTGGAAGCTTTCTTT.

The V call is TRBV28, the J call TRBJ2-3, with TRBD2 identical over 8 bases. The CDR3 runs to 17 residues. Germline CDR1 and CDR2: MDHEN and SYDVKM. V lost 5 bases to trimming and J lost 6 bases; unmatched junction nucleotides: 16. The chain's CDR3 is CASSILTGREGHDTQYF. The CDR3, as DNA: TGTGCCAGCAGTATCCTTACCGGTCGGGAGGGCCATGATACGCAGTATTTT.

This rearrangement joins TRBV19 to TRBJ2-5, with 11 nucleotides matching TRBD2. This CDR3 has 15 amino acids. The V segment lost 7 bases and the J segment 5 bases; nucleotides outside the gene matches: 9. CDR1 and CDR2 (germline): LNHDA, SQIVND (reference sequence). The chain's CDR3 is CASNDATSGTETQYF. CDR3 bases: TGTGCCAGTAATGATGCGACTAGCGGGACGGAGACCCAGTACTTC.

The genes are TRBV5-4 and TRBJ2-3, with D possibly TRBD2 on 5 matching bases. The CDR3 loop spans 15 amino acids. The V end lost 0 bases, the J end lost 0 bases, and 8 bases lay between the germline ends. Germline V gene lookup returns CDR1 SGHNT and CDR2 YYREEE (reference sequence). The CDR3 region has the DNA TGTGCCAGCAGCTTGGCCGGCGGGAGCACAGATACGCAGTATTTT. The encoded protein is CASSLAGGSTDTQYF.

The rearrangement uses TRBV27 and TRBJ1-5; TRBD1 might be the D (6 bases). Trimming removed 5 bases from V and 2 bases from J, with 10 bases in between. Germline CDR1 reads MNHEY; CDR2 reads SMNVEV (reference sequence). The CDR3 covers 14 residues. The CDR3 DNA sequence: TGTGCCAGCAGTGAACACAGGGGCAATCAGCCCCAGCATTTT. The encoded protein is CASSEHRGNQPQHF.

This rearrangement joins TRBV4-3 to TRBJ2-7; D is unclear. This CDR3 comprises 13 residues. Trimming shortened V by 5 bases and J by 6 bases, and 14 bases separated the two germline ends. Germline V lookup: CDR1 LGHNA, CDR2 YSLEER. The CDR3, as DNA: TGCGCCAGCAGCTATCAGGTGGAATCCGAGCAGTACTTC. It is translated as CASSYQVESEQYF.

At least ten counts were recorded for this clone. The chain links TRBV4-2 to TRBJ2-3; 12 bases map to TRBD2. CDR3 length: 19 residues. Germline CDR1 and CDR2: LGHNA and YNFKEQ. J gave up 1 base and V 4 bases, and 12 bases lay outside the gene matches. CDR3 residues: CASSPRETSGSAGTDTQYF. The CDR3 DNA is TGTGCCAGCAGCCCCAGGGAGACTAGCGGGAGTGCCGGCACAGATACGCAGTATTTT.

Regarding this clone: This sample includes further DNA sequences coding for the same CDR3. The rearrangement uses TRBV28 and TRBJ2-1; D remains ambiguous. Trimming took 3 bases from V and 0 from J, leaving 6 bases between them. This CDR3 contains 14 residues. The germline V gene has CDR1 MDHEN and CDR2 SYDVKM. DNA for the CDR3: TGTGCCAGCAGTTTCGTAAGCTCCTACAATGAGCAGTTCTTC. Translated, it gives CASSFVSSYNEQFF.

This rearrangement joins TRBV7-2 to TRBJ2-7; possibly TRBD2 for D (6 bases). This CDR3 has 19 amino acids. V lost 1 base and J lost 0, with 22 bases in between. Germline V CDR1 and CDR2: SGHTA, FQGNSA. CDR3 sequence: CASSLVLVLGTSSSYEQYF. The CDR3, as DNA: TGTGCCAGCAGCTTAGTCCTAGTCCTAGGGACTTCAAGCTCCTACGAGCAGTACTTC.